This entry features one T cell receptor (beta chain) sequence. The sample has other DNA sequences that encode this CDR3 too. This CDR3 has 16 amino acids. Germline CDR1 reads LNHDA; CDR2 reads SQIVND (reference sequence). Trimming removed 3 bases from V and 0 bases from J; junction bases left unmatched: 3. The sample is drawn from a study of PD-1 blockade in classical Hodgkin lymphoma. Time point specified: cycle 4 day 1 (C4D1), after 6 weeks of nivolumab. Every patient experienced relapse after autologous stem cell transplantation, and brentuximab vedotin exposure varied. Using immunoSEQ multiplex PCR, the repertoire was profiled, and TCRdb retains in-frame clones only, with some absent. The data show about 93,000 clones, about 77% seen once.

This TCR was recovered from a human donor with classical Hodgkin lymphoma. The chain couples TRBV19 to TRBJ2-1; 9 bases agree with TRBD2. The specimen was peripheral blood mononuclear cells (PBMCs), collected before the fourth cycle of nivolumab. This CDR3 is CASSMVSGSSYNEQFF. The CDR3 coding sequence is TGTGCCAGTAGTATGGTTAGCGGGAGCTCCTACAATGAGCAGTTCTTC. Using reference TRBV19 and TRBJ2-1 for the parts outside the CDR3, the full variable domain is DGGITQSPKYLFRKEGQNVTLSCEQNLNHDAMYWYRQDPGQGLRLIYYSQIVNDFQKGDIAEGYSVSREKKESFPLTVTSAQKNPTAFYLCASSMVSGSSYNEQFFGPGTRLTVL.